This T cell receptor beta chain was sequenced for a study of tumor and adjacent non-tumor tissue in lung cancer. Study as a whole: There were roughly 11 adenocarcinoma, a couple of squamous cell carcinoma and 1 small cell lung cancer cases. Aged roughly 30 to 76 years, patients included 9 to 11 men and five or six women with stage I to III disease. Study-wide results and limits: Tumor tissue had significantly higher TCR diversity than normal lung.

This CDR3 region has 13 residues. Germline assignment: CDR1 MNHNS and CDR2 SASEGT. V gave up 2 bases and J gave up 10 bases, with 12 bases separating them. Three rounds of nested PCR, following a modified ARM-PCR protocol, produced the TCRbeta library. TCRdb reprocessed the multiplex PCR reads via MiXCR and lists one record per CDR3 protein. The sample has about 120,000 distinct CDR3 sequences, around three fifths seen once. This clonotype has ten or more counts. Its specificity is unknown. This sample's RNA came from whole unsorted tissue. The source material was lung tumor tissue. The sequence was collected from a man under 40 with non-small cell lung cancer. The chain links TRBV6-1 to TRBJ2-4; no clear D gene. CDR3 nucleotide sequence: TGTGCCAGCAGTGAAACCCCCGGCATTATTCAGTACTTC. Translated: CASSETPGIIQYF.